This is a list of T cell receptor beta chains from one sample in a study of T cell responses to AZD1222 COVID-19 vaccine. Profiled with immunoSEQ multiplex PCR; TCRdb holds only in-frame clones, not every one. Of about 95,000 clones in the sample, approximately 91% were seen once. The sample in question was peripheral blood, obtained on day 0 of AZD1222 vaccination. The source is an adult in good health. Each CDR3 is given with its conserved first and last residue. D genes are given only for firm matches. Some rows have no size entry. The others give once, few or many, or a class for an expanded clone.

TRBJ1-1 TRBV2 NA NA CASSIQGNTEAFF TGTGCCAGCAGTATTCAGGGAAACACTGAAGCTTTCTTT
TRBJ1-2 TRBV5-3 NA TRBD1 CARTGTGRNYGYTF TGTGCCAGAACCGGGACAGGTCGTAACTATGGCTACACCTTC
TRBJ1-3 TRBV6-5 NA NA CASTGGAFAGNTIYF TGTGCCAGCACCGGAGGGGCCTTCGCTGGAAACACCATATATTTT
TRBJ2-2 TRBV3-1/TRBV3-2 NA NA CASSQLTDIGQCSNTGELFF TGTGCCAGCAGCCAACTTACCGATATAGGACAGTGTTCGAACACCGGGGAGCTGTTTTTT
TRBJ1-4 TRBV6-6 once NA CASSYSPATNEKLFF TGTGCCAGCAGTTATTCACCGGCAACTAATGAAAAACTGTTTTTT
TRBJ1-1 TRBV5-1 once NA CASSLVGGQNTEAFF TGCGCCAGCAGCTTGGTGGGTGGACAGAACACTGAAGCTTTCTTT
TRBJ1-5 TRBV28 few NA CASSYRGLHQPQHF TGTGCCAGCAGTTACCGGGGGCTACACCAGCCCCAGCATTTT
TRBJ1-6 TRBV4-2 NA TRBD1 CASSLETRDRGSPLHF TGTGCCAGCAGCCTAGAAACCCGGGACAGGGGTTCACCCCTCCACTTT
TRBJ2-5 TRBV5-1 NA NA CASSLGPGLQETQYF TGCGCCAGCAGCTTGGGGCCGGGACTCCAAGAGACCCAGTACTTC
TRBJ1-5 TRBV7-2 NA NA CASSLSSGSQQPQHF TGTGCCAGCAGCTTATCTTCAGGGTCTCAACAGCCCCAGCATTTT
TRBJ1-6 TRBV15 NA NA CATSRRSSSYNSPLHF TGTGCCACCAGCAGAAGGTCGAGCTCCTATAATTCACCCCTCCACTTT
TRBJ2-5 TRBV4-1 NA NA CASSQDPGRKYF TGCGCCAGCAGCCAAGATCCGGGACGGAAGTACTTC
TRBJ1-6 TRBV11-2 NA NA CASSLGPINSPLHF TGTGCCAGCAGCTTAGGACCGATTAATTCACCCCTCCACTTT
TRBJ2-5 TRBV9 NA NA CASSLSREETQYF TGTGCCAGCAGCTTGTCCAGAGAAGAGACCCAGTACTTC
TRBJ1-2 TRBV18 once NA CASSPLTSYGYTF TGTGCCAGCTCACCACTCACCAGCTATGGCTACACCTTC
TRBJ2-3 TRBV5-1 once TRBD2 CASARLAGGASTDTQYF TGCGCCAGCGCCAGACTAGCGGGGGGGGCTAGCACAGATACGCAGTATTTT
TRBJ2-5 TRBV27 NA NA CASSFSWQETQYF TGTGCCAGCAGTTTTTCCTGGCAAGAGACCCAGTACTTC
TRBJ1-2 TRBV4-1 NA NA CASSQVPRRGQSPYGYTF TGCGCCAGCAGCCAAGTCCCCCGGCGCGGACAATCCCCGTATGGCTACACCTTC
TRBJ2-5 TRBV24-1 NA NA CATSDLEETQYF TGTGCCACCAGTGATTTGGAAGAGACCCAGTACTTC
TRBJ1-3 TRBV5-1 NA NA CASSLGQTFGNTIYF TGCGCCAGCAGCTTGGGACAGACCTTTGGAAACACCATATATTTT
TRBJ1-5 TRBV12-3/TRBV12-4 NA NA CASSSGLGQPQHF TGTGCCAGCAGTTCGGGGCTTGGACAGCCCCAGCATTTT
TRBJ2-3 TRBV7-2 NA TRBD2 CASSLSGGDTDTQYF TGTGCCAGCAGCTTATCGGGGGGTGACACAGATACGCAGTATTTT
TRBJ2-6 TRBV19 NA TRBD1 CASGRQGGPSGANVLTF TGTGCCAGTGGAAGACAGGGGGGGCCCTCTGGGGCCAACGTCCTGACTTTC
TRBJ1-1 TRBV21-1 few NA CASSKARGGNTEAFF TGTGCCAGCAGCAAAGCGAGGGGGGGTAACACTGAAGCTTTCTTT
TRBJ1-1 TRBV21-1 NA NA CASSKTGADTEAFF TGTGCCAGCAGCAAGACAGGGGCGGACACTGAAGCTTTCTTT
TRBJ1-2 TRBV4-1 NA NA CASSQVQGYYGYTF TGCGCCAGCAGCCAAGTTCAGGGATACTATGGCTACACCTTC
TRBJ2-5 TRBV5-1 NA TRBD1 CASSLMTGLQETQYF TGCGCCAGCAGCTTAATGACAGGGTTACAAGAGACCCAGTACTTC
TRBJ2-2 TRBV15 NA NA CATSLGGENTGELFF TGTGCCACCAGCCTAGGCGGAGAGAACACCGGGGAGCTGTTTTTT